This is a list of T cell receptor beta chains from one sample in a study of blood T cell repertoires in COVID-19. Sequencing used immunoSEQ multiplex PCR; TCRdb keeps in-frame clones, though not all of them. The sample consists of 150,000 to 200,000 clones, about 86% of them appearing once. Specimen: peripheral blood. These receptors originate from a man aged 50-60 years with active or convalescent COVID-19. CDR3s include the opening cysteine and the closing phenylalanine or tryptophan. The D gene is left open where the match is weak. Only part of the rows carry a size: once, few, many, or a class if the clone is expanded.

CDR3 protein,CDR3 DNA,V gene,J gene,clone size,D gene
CASSSGQGAFF,TGTGCCAGCAGCTCCGGACAGGGGGCTTTCTTT,TRBV7-9,TRBJ1-1,NA,TRBD1
CASSPGSVEGNQPQHF,TGCGCCAGCAGCCCTGGGTCGGTGGAGGGCAATCAGCCCCAGCATTTT,TRBV5-1,TRBJ1-5,once,NA
CASSTHRTGFTIEKLFF,TGTGCCAGCAGCACACACCGGACAGGTTTTACTATAGAAAAACTGTTTTTT,TRBV7-9,TRBJ1-4,NA,TRBD1
CASSLGDRAGEQFF,TGCGCCAGCAGCTTGGGAGACAGGGCCGGTGAGCAGTTCTTC,TRBV5-1,TRBJ2-1,NA,TRBD1
CASSLIIPGTGVQETQYF,TGTGCCAGCAGTTTGATCATTCCCGGGACAGGGGTCCAAGAGACCCAGTACTTC,TRBV28,TRBJ2-5,NA,TRBD1
CASSSDRYLNYGYTF,TGTGCCAGCAGCTCAGACAGATACTTAAACTATGGCTACACCTTC,TRBV7-2,TRBJ1-2,NA,NA
CASSKRQTLSSGANVLTF,TGTGCCAGCAGTAAAAGACAGACCCTGAGCTCTGGGGCCAACGTCCTGACTTTC,TRBV27,TRBJ2-6,NA,NA
CASILRCGAGGYTF,TGTGCCAGCATCTTAAGATGTGGGGCTGGGGGCTACACCTTC,TRBV25-1,TRBJ1-2,NA,NA
CASRDRGMREETQYF,TGCGCCAGCAGAGACAGGGGAATGAGGGAAGAGACCCAGTACTTC,TRBV23-1,TRBJ2-5,NA,TRBD1
CASSALGTADSNTEAFF,TGTGCCAGCAGCGCCCTCGGGACAGCCGACTCAAACACTGAAGCTTTCTTT,TRBV9,TRBJ1-1,once,TRBD1
CASFSGLSYEQYF,TGTGCCAGCTTTAGCGGTCTCTCCTACGAGCAGTACTTC,TRBV28,TRBJ2-7,NA,NA
CASSYGESAYGYTF,TGTGCCAGCAGTTATGGGGAGTCGGCCTATGGCTACACCTTC,TRBV6-5,TRBJ1-2,NA,NA
CASFKGTGDNEQFF,TGCGCCAGCTTCAAGGGGACAGGGGACAATGAGCAGTTCTTC,TRBV5-1,TRBJ2-1,NA,TRBD1
CATGRSQPQHF,TGTGCGACAGGGAGAAGTCAGCCCCAGCATTTT,TRBV19,TRBJ1-5,NA,TRBD1
CASSQKGGGDGYGYTF,TGTGCCAGCAGCCAAAAGGGGGGAGGGGATGGCTATGGCTACACCTTC,TRBV3-1/TRBV3-2,TRBJ1-2,NA,NA
CASSLGLSQGADQPQHF,TGTGCCAGCAGTTTAGGGTTATCTCAGGGGGCCGATCAGCCCCAGCATTTT,TRBV28,TRBJ1-5,NA,TRBD1
CASSQDPAGVSYEQYF,TGCGCCAGCAGCCAAGATCCGGCAGGGGTCTCCTACGAGCAGTACTTC,TRBV4-3,TRBJ2-7,once,NA
CASGTGGTRGTEAFF,TGTGCCAGCGGGACAGGGGGAACCCGGGGGACTGAAGCTTTCTTT,TRBV7-3,TRBJ1-1,NA,TRBD1
CASSPASVSADTQYF,TGTGCCAGCTCACCAGCTAGCGTCTCTGCAGATACGCAGTATTTT,TRBV18,TRBJ2-3,NA,NA
CAIRQGGSYNEQFF,TGTGCCATTAGACAGGGTGGATCCTACAATGAGCAGTTCTTC,TRBV24-1,TRBJ2-1,NA,TRBD1
CASSSHTSGRGNEQFF,TGTGCCAGCAGCTCCCATACTAGCGGGAGAGGCAATGAGCAGTTCTTC,TRBV7-9,TRBJ2-1,few,TRBD2
CASSQGAGAETQYF,TGTGCCAGCTCACAGGGGGCTGGGGCGGAGACCCAGTACTTC,TRBV18,TRBJ2-5,NA,TRBD1
CASSLGDGTSGTGPDTQYF,TGTGCCAGCAGCTTAGGAGACGGGACTAGCGGGACAGGGCCCGATACGCAGTATTTT,TRBV11-2,TRBJ2-3,NA,TRBD2
CASSPAGGPYEQYF,TGTGCCAGCAGCCCTGCGGGAGGGCCTTACGAGCAGTACTTC,TRBV7-2,TRBJ2-7,NA,TRBD2
CASGLQGSSGNTIYF,TGTGCCAGCGGACTACAGGGGTCCTCTGGAAACACCATATATTTT,TRBV7-2,TRBJ1-3,NA,TRBD1
CASSQEFRTLHF,TGTGCCAGCAGCCAAGAGTTTCGCACCCTCCACTTT,TRBV28,TRBJ1-6,NA,NA
CASSSRGLAYNEQFF,TGTGCCAGCAGCAGCAGGGGACTAGCGTACAATGAGCAGTTCTTC,TRBV7-2,TRBJ2-1,NA,TRBD2
CASSFGRTGGREQFF,TGTGCCAGCAGTTTCGGCCGGACAGGGGGCAGGGAGCAGTTCTTC,TRBV28,TRBJ2-1,NA,TRBD1
CASSSQGRGTEAFF,TGTGCCAGCAGCTCACAGGGGCGCGGGACTGAAGCTTTCTTT,TRBV7-9,TRBJ1-1,once,TRBD1
CASSETLTGGELFF,TGTGCCAGCAGTGAAACCCTGACAGGCGGGGAGCTGTTTTTT,TRBV6-1,TRBJ2-2,NA,NA
CASRPGQGRNSPLHF,TGCGCCAGCAGACCCGGACAGGGGAGGAATTCACCCCTCCACTTT,TRBV5-1,TRBJ1-6,NA,TRBD1
CATSDRTGAYEQYF,TGTGCCACCAGTGACCGGACAGGAGCCTACGAGCAGTACTTC,TRBV24-1,TRBJ2-7,NA,TRBD1
CASSQTGTNTEAFF,TGCGCCAGCAGCCAAACCGGGACAAACACTGAAGCTTTCTTT,TRBV4-3,TRBJ1-1,NA,NA
CASSPPGQSLSYTF,TGTGCCAGCTCACCCCCCGGACAGTCTCTTAGCTACACCTTC,TRBV18,TRBJ1-2,NA,NA
CASSLGAEETQYF,TGTGCCAGCAGCTTAGGCGCGGAAGAGACCCAGTACTTC,TRBV7-9,TRBJ2-5,NA,NA
CASSLEGRVTEAFF,TGCGCCAGCAGCTTAGAGGGGAGGGTCACTGAAGCTTTCTTT,TRBV4-3,TRBJ1-1,NA,NA
CASSQEGTSGGFTGELFF,TGCGCCAGCAGCCAAGAGGGAACTAGCGGGGGGTTCACCGGGGAGCTGTTTTTT,TRBV4-3,TRBJ2-2,NA,TRBD2
CASRDGGASQETQYF,TGCGCCAGCAGAGATGGGGGGGCTAGCCAAGAGACCCAGTACTTC,TRBV5-1,TRBJ2-5,NA,NA
CSVVQGAGTGGEQYF,TGCAGCGTTGTTCAGGGTGCAGGGACGGGGGGCGAGCAGTACTTC,TRBV29-1,TRBJ2-7,NA,TRBD2
CASSPRQAGEQYF,TGTGCCAGCTCACCCCGACAGGCTGGCGAGCAGTACTTC,TRBV18,TRBJ2-7,NA,NA
CASSDMSSTNTQYF,TGTGCCAGCAGTGATATGTCGTCCACTAATACGCAGTATTTT,TRBV6-4,TRBJ2-3,NA,NA